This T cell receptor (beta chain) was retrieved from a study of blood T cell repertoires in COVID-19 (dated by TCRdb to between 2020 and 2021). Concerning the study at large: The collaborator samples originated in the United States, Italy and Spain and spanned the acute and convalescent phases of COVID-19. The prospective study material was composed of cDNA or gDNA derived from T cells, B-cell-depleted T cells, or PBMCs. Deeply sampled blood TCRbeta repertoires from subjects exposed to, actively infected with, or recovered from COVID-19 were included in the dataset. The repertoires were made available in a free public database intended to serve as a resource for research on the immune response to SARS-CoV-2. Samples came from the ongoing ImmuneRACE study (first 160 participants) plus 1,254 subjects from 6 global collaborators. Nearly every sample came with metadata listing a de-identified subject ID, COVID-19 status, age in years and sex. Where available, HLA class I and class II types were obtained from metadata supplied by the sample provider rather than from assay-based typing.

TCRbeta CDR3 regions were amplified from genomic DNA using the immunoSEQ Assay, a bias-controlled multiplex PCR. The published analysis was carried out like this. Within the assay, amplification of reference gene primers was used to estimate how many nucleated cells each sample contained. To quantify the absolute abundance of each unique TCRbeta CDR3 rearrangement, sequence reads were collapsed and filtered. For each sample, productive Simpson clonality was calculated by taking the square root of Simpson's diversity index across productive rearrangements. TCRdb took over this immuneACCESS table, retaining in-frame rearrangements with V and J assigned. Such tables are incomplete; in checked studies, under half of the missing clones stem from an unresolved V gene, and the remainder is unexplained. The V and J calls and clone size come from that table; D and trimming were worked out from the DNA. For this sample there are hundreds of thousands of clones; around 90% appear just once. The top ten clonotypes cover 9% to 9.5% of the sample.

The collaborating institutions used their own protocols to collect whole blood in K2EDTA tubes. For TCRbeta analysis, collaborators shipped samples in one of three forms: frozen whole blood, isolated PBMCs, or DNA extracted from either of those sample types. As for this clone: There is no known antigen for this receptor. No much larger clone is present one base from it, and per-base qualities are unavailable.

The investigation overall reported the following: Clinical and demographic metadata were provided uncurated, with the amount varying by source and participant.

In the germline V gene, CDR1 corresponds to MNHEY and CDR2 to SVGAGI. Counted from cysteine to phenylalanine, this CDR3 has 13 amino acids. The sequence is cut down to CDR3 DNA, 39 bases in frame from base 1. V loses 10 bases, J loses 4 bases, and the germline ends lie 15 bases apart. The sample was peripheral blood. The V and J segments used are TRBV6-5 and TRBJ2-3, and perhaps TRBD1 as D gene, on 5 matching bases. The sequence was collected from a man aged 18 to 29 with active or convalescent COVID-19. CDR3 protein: CATLGRQADTQYF. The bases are TGTGCCACCTTGGGGCGGCAGGCAGATACGCAGTATTTT.